This T cell receptor (beta chain) originates from a study of molecular identifiers for immune sequencing clone quantification. In the study overall: For replicates, RNA isolated from around 20,000 or 99,000 naive CD8 cells was divided into five portions, of which four were sequenced. General study findings and limits: Clones above 20 RNA copies held over 99% of effector molecules, under 1% in naive cells.

Sorting captured naive CD8 T cells as CD8+CD4-CCR7+CD45RA+. Each CDR3 protein gets one entry after TCRdb re-called the PCR reads with MiXCR. The sample has about 630,000 distinct CDR3 sequences, around 25% seen once; the top ten hold about 0.78%. Points on this clonotype: The antigen remains unidentified.

Source material: naive CD8+ T cells from blood, with Jurkat cell RNA spiked in. Described subset: FACS-sorted CD8+CD4-CCR7+CD45RA+ naive T cells. This sequence originates from a human donor in good health. Some libraries in this study had Jurkat cell RNA spiked in.

CDR3 residues: CATSDAYEQYF. CDR3 sequence (DNA): TGTGCCACCAGTGACGCCTACGAGCAGTACTTC. The chain uses TRBV24-1 and TRBJ2-7, with D unclear. The ends were cut back, 4 bases at V and 2 bases at J, with 2 bases in the middle. The CDR3 is 11 amino acids. Germline CDR1 and CDR2: KGHDR and SFDVKD.